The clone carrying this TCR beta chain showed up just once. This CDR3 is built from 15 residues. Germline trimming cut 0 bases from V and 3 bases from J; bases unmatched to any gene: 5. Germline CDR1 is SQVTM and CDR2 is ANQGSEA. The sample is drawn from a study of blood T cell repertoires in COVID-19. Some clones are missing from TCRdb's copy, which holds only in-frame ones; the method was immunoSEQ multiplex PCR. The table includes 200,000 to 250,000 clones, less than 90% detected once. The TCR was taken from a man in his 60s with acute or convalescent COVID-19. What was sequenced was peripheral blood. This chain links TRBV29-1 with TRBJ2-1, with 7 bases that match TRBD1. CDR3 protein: CSVEDRSGGYNEQFF. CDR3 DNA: TGCAGCGTTGAAGATCGGTCAGGGGGCTACAATGAGCAGTTCTTC.